The rows below give T cell receptor beta chains drawn from one sample of a study of CD8 T cells in ankylosing spondylitis. One entry per CDR3 protein results from TCRdb running MiXCR on the 5' RACE reads. The data hold around 540,000 distinct CDR3 sequences, with roughly 12% observed a single time. Sequencing was done on a sample of blood, either unsorted or a sorted T cell fraction (not recorded which). The source of these receptors is a male donor with ankylosing spondylitis. Both conserved end residues are part of each CDR3. A D gene is named only where the DNA matches it firmly. Only some rows state a clone size, as once, few, many or a class for expanded clones.

CDR3 protein	CDR3 DNA	D gene	V gene	J gene	clone size
CASSSPGLARHYEQYF	TGTGCCAGCAGCTCCCCCGGTCTAGCCCGCCACTACGAGCAGTACTTC	-	TRBV6-1	TRBJ2-7	many
CASSQGLAGPWTQYF	TGTGCCAGCAGCCAAGGCCTAGCGGGGCCGTGGACCCAGTACTTC	TRBD2	TRBV3-1	TRBJ2-5	few
CASSFSRDYSHEQFF	TGTGCCAGCAGCTTTTCGCGGGACTATTCACATGAGCAGTTCTTC	TRBD2	TRBV5-6	TRBJ2-1	few
CASRARDRANEKLFF	TGTGCCAGCAGGGCCCGGGACAGGGCTAATGAAAAACTGTTTTTT	TRBD1	TRBV2	TRBJ1-4	few
CASSLYRTGNSGELFF	TGTGCCAGCAGTTTATATAGGACAGGGAACTCCGGGGAGCTGTTTTTT	TRBD1	TRBV12-3/TRBV12-4	TRBJ2-2	-
CASRGTSGRGEQFF	TGCGCCAGCAGGGGAACTAGCGGGAGGGGTGAGCAGTTCTTC	TRBD2	TRBV4-1	TRBJ2-1	few
CSVEDRDLRQGARTGELFF	TGCAGCGTTGAAGATCGCGATCTTCGACAGGGGGCGCGGACCGGGGAGCTGTTTTTT	TRBD1	TRBV29-1	TRBJ2-2	-
CASSPRFGAEGNTIYF	TGTGCCAGCAGCCCCAGGTTTGGGGCTGAGGGAAACACCATATATTTT	-	TRBV9	TRBJ1-3	few
CASSFHRGGEKLFF	TGTGCCAGCAGCTTCCACAGGGGAGGTGAAAAACTGTTTTTT	TRBD1	TRBV7-2	TRBJ1-4	-
CASPGERSETQYF	TGTGCCAGCCCAGGGGAGAGAAGTGAGACCCAGTACTTC	-	TRBV2	TRBJ2-5	-
CASSLSVRGHYGYTF	TGTGCCAGCAGCTTGTCCGTCAGGGGCCACTATGGCTACACCTTC	-	TRBV5-6	TRBJ1-2	few
CASSYRTSGRWDTQYF	TGTGCCAGCAGTTATCGGACTAGCGGCCGGTGGGATACGCAGTATTTT	TRBD2	TRBV2	TRBJ2-3	few
CASSLETGGRTEAFF	TGCGCCAGCAGCTTGGAGACAGGGGGCAGAACTGAAGCTTTCTTT	TRBD1	TRBV5-1	TRBJ1-1	many
CASSPTAREQYF	TGTGCCAGCAGCCCAACAGCTCGCGAGCAGTACTTC	-	TRBV11-2	TRBJ2-7	many
CASSQTGDTDTQYF	TGTGCCAGCAGCCAGACAGGGGACACAGATACGCAGTATTTT	TRBD1	TRBV16	TRBJ2-3	-
CASSGGQGSSYEQYF	TGCGCCAGCAGCGGGGGACAGGGAAGCTCCTACGAGCAGTACTTC	TRBD1	TRBV5-1	TRBJ2-7	-
CASSYRGPTPNTEAFF	TGTGCCAGCAGTTACAGGGGGCCAACCCCGAACACTGAAGCTTTCTTT	TRBD1	TRBV6-2/TRBV6-3	TRBJ1-1	once
CSATPSLGAYEQYF	TGCAGTGCTACCCCCTCCCTGGGCGCCTACGAGCAGTACTTC	-	TRBV20-1	TRBJ2-7	few
CASSFLWDSGENEQFF	TGTGCCAGCAGTTTCCTTTGGGATAGCGGAGAGAATGAGCAGTTCTTC	-	TRBV12-3/TRBV12-4	TRBJ2-1	many
CASSGPNSPLHF	TGTGCCAGTTCGGGCCCTAATTCACCCCTCCACTTT	-	TRBV25-1	TRBJ1-6	few
CASLPGLSYDEQFF	TGCGCCAGCCTTCCGGGACTGTCTTATGATGAGCAGTTCTTC	-	TRBV5-1	TRBJ2-1	many
CATSRGDRDFNEQFF	TGTGCCACCAGCAGAGGGGACAGGGATTTCAATGAGCAGTTCTTC	TRBD1	TRBV15	TRBJ2-1	-
CASSQRGTSGSRGRETQYF	TGCGCCAGCAGCCAGAGGGGAACTAGCGGGAGCCGGGGGAGAGAGACCCAGTACTTC	TRBD2	TRBV4-1	TRBJ2-5	-